The source of this T cell receptor (beta chain) is a study of T cell repertoires in cytomegalovirus infection. Turning to the study itself: CMV epitopes that were recently identified and HLA-C-restricted were used alongside well-studied HLA-B-restricted ones. Public TCR beta signatures indicated both CMV infection and matching HLA type.

Findings and caveats of the study: The response measured ex vivo was dominated by TCR beta clonotypes (HLA-C-restricted and CMV-specific).

On this clonotype itself: The antigen is undetermined.

TCRdb redid the calling of the reads with MiXCR, one entry per CDR3 protein. Of approximately 390,000 distinct CDR3 sequences in the sample, 34% were seen once. The sequenced sample was cultured PBMCs, obtained from culture after CMV antigen stimulation. The TCR was taken from a human donor in good health (CMV status not recorded). Some clones in this sample may be carry-over from other donors' samples.

The CDR3 nucleotides read TGTGCCAGCACCGTTCCCGGGACAGGGAGGAATGAGCAGTTCTTC. Its translation is CASTVPGTGRNEQFF. The rearrangement links TRBV28 to TRBJ2-1, with TRBD1 matching 9 bases. With V trimmed by 7 bases and J by 7 bases, 11 bases remained unmatched. The CDR3 runs to 15 residues. Germline V lookup: CDR1 MDHEN, CDR2 SYDVKM.